One sample yielded the 10 T cell receptor beta chains listed below, sequenced in a study of T cell repertoires in cytomegalovirus infection. Their antigens are not known. From the reads, TCRdb called clonotypes with MiXCR, one entry per CDR3 protein. The sample holds 250,000 to 300,000 distinct CDR3 sequences, roughly 21% seen once. The source was cultured PBMCs, collected from culture after CMV antigen stimulation. The receptors were gathered from a human donor in good health (CMV status not recorded). Some clones in this sample may be carry-over from other donors' samples.

This sequence joins TRBV19 and TRBJ1-1; 8 positions agree with TRBD1. The CDR3 totals 15 residues. Germline CDR1 and CDR2: LNHDA and SQIVND (reference sequence). V lost 4 bases to trimming and J lost 3 bases; unmatched junction nucleotides: 7. CDR3 bases: TGTGCCAGTAGTAGACAGGGGTATGGGGACACTGAAGCTTTCTTT. Translation gives CASSRQGYGDTEAFF.

The V call is TRBV4-1, the J call TRBJ2-2; 10 nucleotides agree with TRBD2. The ends lost 2 bases at V and 1 base at J; junction bases unmatched: 4. The CDR3 is 17 amino acids. Germline loops: CDR1 MGHRA, CDR2 YSYEKL. The CDR3 here is CASSQPRTSGNTGELFF. In DNA, the CDR3 is TGCGCCAGCAGCCAACCCCGGACTAGCGGGAACACCGGGGAGCTGTTTTTT.

This chain joins TRBV5-1 and TRBJ2-2; 14 nucleotides align to TRBD2. CDR1 is SGHRS, CDR2 YFSETQ, per germline. This CDR3 contains 15 residues. The junction had 2 bases not matched to a gene; V was cut back by 4 bases and J by 6 bases. This CDR3 reads CASSGTSGSPGELFF. CDR3 bases: TGCGCCAGCAGCGGGACTAGCGGGAGCCCCGGGGAGCTGTTTTTT.

This clonotype showed up just a few times. The chain joins TRBV6-2 or TRBV6-3 to TRBJ2-2; 8 positions match TRBD1. Looked up from germline, CDR1 is MNHEY and CDR2 is SVGEGT. With V trimmed by 6 bases and J by 4 bases, 13 bases remained unmatched. CDR3 size: 17 residues. In nucleotides, the CDR3 is TGTGCCAGCAGCGGACAGGGAAGAGGGTTGGTCACCGGGGAGCTGTTTTTT. As protein: CASSGQGRGLVTGELFF.

This clonotype was counted only a few times. The CDR3 DNA reads as TGTGCCAGCAGTTACCCTACTAGCGGGAGCACTGAGCAGTTCTTC. It is translated as CASSYPTSGSTEQFF. The chain links TRBV6-5 to TRBJ2-1, with TRBD2 matching over 11 bases. The ends lost 2 bases at V and 9 bases at J; junction bases unmatched: 6. Per the germline V gene, CDR1 is MNHEY and CDR2 is SVGAGI. This CDR3 contains 15 residues.

Worth noting for this clonotype: A much more abundant neighbour one base away suggests this may be a read error. The chain recombines TRBV7-2 with TRBJ2-5; possible D gene TRBD2, 6 bases. Per the germline V gene, CDR1 is SGHTA and CDR2 is FQGNSA. This CDR3 has 14 amino acids. The CDR3 DNA reads as TGTCCCAGCAGCATCGCTAGCGTCCAAGAGACCCAGTACTTC. Its translation: CPSSIASVQETQYF.

This chain links TRBV6-2 or TRBV6-3 with TRBJ2-2; D not resolved. V gave up 2 bases and J gave up 7 bases, with 2 bases separating them. This CDR3 spans 11 amino acids. CDR1 and CDR2 (germline): MNHEY, SVGEGT. CDR3: CASSYRGELFF. As DNA, the CDR3 is TGTGCCAGCAGTTACCGCGGGGAGCTGTTTTTT.

A few counts support this clonotype. The V gene is TRBV28, the J gene TRBJ1-1; possibly TRBD1 for D (6 bases). The germline V and J ends were trimmed by 6 bases and 7 bases, with 9 bases remaining between them. Germline CDR1 reads MDHEN; CDR2 reads SYDVKM. The CDR3 has 11 amino acids. The CDR3 DNA sequence: TGTGCCAGCAGGAGACAGGTTGAAGCTTTCTTT. Encoded protein: CASRRQVEAFF.

This clonotype was counted between two and nine times. In nucleotides, the CDR3 is TGTGCCAGCAGCTTAGCATTTTATAGCAATCAGCCCCAGCATTTT. Residues: CASSLAFYSNQPQHF. The chain combines TRBV7-8 with TRBJ1-5; D gene unclear. This CDR3 is built from 15 residues. With 0 bases removed from V and 0 bases from J, the gap between germline ends came to 6 bases. Germline-derived CDR1 and CDR2 are SGHVS and FQNEAQ.

This clonotype was detected only a few times. The chain carries TRBV6-2 or TRBV6-3 and TRBJ2-7; D may be TRBD2 (6 bases). This CDR3 is 14 amino acids long. Germline CDR1 MNHEY, CDR2 SVGEGT. Trimming removed 0 bases at V and 4 bases at J, with 10 bases between. The CDR3 here is CASSYSFGGYEQYF. The DNA for the CDR3 is TGTGCCAGCAGTTACTCCTTCGGGGGATACGAGCAGTACTTC.